This T cell receptor (beta chain) was sequenced for a study of control samples from healthy donors and cancer patients. Some clones are missing from TCRdb's copy, which holds only in-frame ones; the method was immunoSEQ multiplex PCR. The table has about 160,000 clones, 90% to 95% seen once. The CDR3 contains 17 residues. J was trimmed by 0 bases and V by 6 bases; bases with no gene match: 7. Germline-derived CDR1 and CDR2 are SEHNR and FQNEAQ (reference sequence). The chain joins TRBV7-9 to TRBJ2-3, with 12 bases aligning to TRBD2. Sequenced sample: blood. This clonotype was obtained from a woman aged 35 to 49 in good health. CDR3 coding DNA: TGTGCCAGCAGTTCCGGACTAGCGGGGTATAGCACAGATACGCAGTATTTT. Its protein product is CASSSGLAGYSTDTQYF.